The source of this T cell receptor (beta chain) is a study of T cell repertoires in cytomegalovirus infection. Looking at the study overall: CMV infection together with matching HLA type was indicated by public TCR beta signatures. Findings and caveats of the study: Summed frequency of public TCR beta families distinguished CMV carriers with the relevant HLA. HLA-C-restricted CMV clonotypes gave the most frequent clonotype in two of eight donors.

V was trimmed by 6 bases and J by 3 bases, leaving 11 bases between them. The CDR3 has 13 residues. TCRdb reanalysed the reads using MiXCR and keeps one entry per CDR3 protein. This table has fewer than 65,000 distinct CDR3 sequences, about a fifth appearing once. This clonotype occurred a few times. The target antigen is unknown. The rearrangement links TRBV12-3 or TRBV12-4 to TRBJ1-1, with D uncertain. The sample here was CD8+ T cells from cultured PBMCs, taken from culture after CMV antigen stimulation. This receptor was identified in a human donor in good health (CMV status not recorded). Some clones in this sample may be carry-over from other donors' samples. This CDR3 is CASSSPLDTEAFF. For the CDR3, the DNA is TGTGCCAGCAGCTCGCCGCTGGACACTGAAGCTTTCTTT.